This passage covers 6 T cell receptor beta chains from one sample sequenced in a study of shared clonotypes between healthy human individuals. Profiled with immunoSEQ multiplex PCR; TCRdb holds only in-frame clones, not every one. The sample lists 2.3 million or so clones, over 85% occurring once. Source material: naive CD4+ T cells from PBMCs. Subset in this sample: CD45RA+ positively selected. Receptor source: a man aged 18 to 30 in good health. Some clones in this sample may be carry-over from other donors' samples.

V gene TRBV9 combines with J gene TRBJ2-6; D gene ambiguous. CDR1 SGDLS and CDR2 YYNGEE come from the germline V gene. Trimming stripped 3 bases from V and 0 bases from J, with 7 bases between. This CDR3 spans 15 amino acids. CDR3 in DNA: TGTGCCAGCAGCGATTGGGCCTCTGGGGCCAACGTCCTGACTTTC. Its protein is CASSDWASGANVLTF.

CDR3 nucleotide sequence: TGTGCCAGCAGCTTTGGACTAGCGGGAGAGACCCAGTACTTC. Translating gives CASSFGLAGETQYF. V and J are TRBV7-9 and TRBJ2-5; 11 nucleotides align to TRBD2. Germline trimming cut 3 bases from V and 4 bases from J; bases unmatched to any gene: 1. The V gene's germline CDR1 is SEHNR and CDR2 FQNEAQ (reference sequence). This CDR3 spans 14 amino acids. Full variable domain (missing parts from reference TRBV7-9 and TRBJ2-5): DTGVSQNPRHKITKRGQNVTFRCDPISEHNRLYWYRQTLGQGPEFLTYFQNEAQLEKSRLLSDRFSAERPKGSFSTLEIQRTEQGDSAMYLCASSFGLAGETQYFGPGTRLLVL.

The rearrangement uses TRBV6-6 and TRBJ2-7; D could derive from TRBD1 or TRBD2 (5 bases each). V lost 6 bases to trimming and J lost 4 bases, with 16 bases between them. The germline V gene encodes CDR1 MNHNY and CDR2 SVGAGI (reference sequence). The CDR3 loop spans 14 amino acids. The CDR3 DNA reads TGTGCCAGCAGCGATTATGAGGGGAGTTACGAGCAGTACTTC. As protein: CASSDYEGSYEQYF.

This chain joins TRBV11-1 and TRBJ1-1; no clear D gene. CDR1 and CDR2 from the germline V gene are SGHAT and FQDESV (reference sequence). Trimming shortened V by 5 bases and J by 4 bases, and 17 bases separated the two germline ends. CDR3 length: 15 residues. CDR3 protein: CASSPAWSVPTEAFF. The CDR3 coding sequence is TGTGCCAGCAGCCCAGCCTGGTCCGTACCCACTGAAGCTTTCTTT.

The V call is TRBV6-5, the J call TRBJ2-5; D is possibly TRBD1 or TRBD2 (6 bases each). This CDR3 region has 15 residues. Trimming took 3 bases from V and 4 from J, leaving 15 bases between them. Germline V lookup: CDR1 MNHEY, CDR2 SVGAGI. CDR3 region: CASSYYGGPPETQYF. The CDR3 nucleotides are TGTGCCAGCAGTTATTACGGGGGCCCCCCAGAGACCCAGTACTTC.

The chain combines TRBV5-1 with TRBJ1-4, with TRBD1 matching over 7 bases. CDR1 SGHRS and CDR2 YFSETQ come from the germline V gene. The CDR3 consists of 14 residues. With 5 bases clipped from V and 4 bases from J, the junction kept 5 bases outside the gene matches. DNA of the CDR3: TGCGCCAGCAGGCCGGGACAGCGTAATGAAAAACTGTTTTTT. This translates into CASRPGQRNEKLFF.